This TCR beta chain was profiled in a study of tumor and adjacent non-tumor tissue in lung cancer (dated by TCRdb to the late 2010s). At the level of the whole study: Patients with adenocarcinoma (around 13), squamous cell carcinoma (2) and small cell lung cancer (1) were included in the cohort. A total of around 130,000,000 productive TCRbeta reads were generated by sequencing, corresponding to an average of about 4.17 million reads per sample. The study compared bulk TCRbeta repertoires from lung tumor tissue and matched distant non-tumor lung tissue of some 15 lung cancer patients. Among the approximately 15 patients, ages ranged from roughly 30 to 85 years, some 10 were men and 5 were women, and disease was TNM stage I to III. TCRbeta CDR3 sequencing was performed on 25 to 35 paired specimens, with one tumor sample and one normal lung sample collected per patient.

This clonotype was detected ten times or more. This receptor's antigen is unknown. No clone much larger than this one lies a single base away; base qualities are absent. Results and caveats for the whole study, not just this receptor: Only about 15 patients were in the cohort, and the authors stated that larger samples and more detailed clinical data are needed. Tumor tissue showed significantly greater TCR diversity (inverse Simpson) than normal lung tissue (about 400 vs 180, P = 0.0075, Mann-Whitney U test). A significantly larger cumulative share of the repertoire was made up by the top 100 clones in normal lung than in tumor tissue. Peripheral blood was not sequenced, so blood TCRbeta repertoires in these lung cancer patients were not examined. Neither the sequencing platform nor unique molecular identifiers are mentioned in the methods. TCR diversity was significantly higher in younger patients, and higher tumor TCR diversity was associated with shorter overall and disease-free survival.

The CDR3 starts with the cysteine, ends with the phenylalanine, and has 13 residues. The only DNA kept is the CDR3, 39 bases in frame from the first base. From V the trimming removes 7 bases and from J it removes 4 bases, while the gene matches leave 7 bases of the junction unaccounted for. The germline V gene (reference sequence) provides CDR1 DFQATT and CDR2 SNEGSKA. RNA was isolated from bulk, unsorted tissue, and RNA quality was assessed with a NanoDrop ND-1000 and an Agilent 2100. The normal lung samples consisted of distant non-tumor tissue collected more than 3 cm from the tumor edge. Newly diagnosed lung cancer patients without prior chemotherapy who had been admitted for thoracic surgery in China between August and November 2014 were enrolled as donors. The study excluded patients who had received radiotherapy or chemotherapy before or who had another cancer at the same time. Surgical tissue pieces of roughly 1-2.2 cm3 were preserved in RNAlater solution and stored at -80 °C until use.

Libraries were prepared through multiplex PCR. Sequencing was carried out with an Illumina HiSeq 2500. Following protocols modified from ARM-PCR, the researchers constructed TCRbeta libraries through three rounds of nested PCR with primers (Table S4). PCR products of 200-500 bp were gel-excised and purified with the QIAquick gel extraction kit before sequencing. The study's processing was this. Reads were cleaned with Trimmomatic, merged with FLASH into complete CDR3 sequences, and assigned to V(D)J germline segments with MiTCR. Clonal diversity was computed as the inverse Simpson's index with VDJtools. In-frame sequences lacking a premature stop codon were counted as productive reads. The raw public reads went through TCRdb reprocessing: fastp at Q25, MiXCR clone calling, in-frame beta chains kept. Under each unique CDR3 protein, matching rows form one entry showing the most common genes and DNA. Here the V and J calls rest on TCRdb's processing, not on the authors' analysis. The sample data list fewer than 45,000 distinct CDR3 sequences, and roughly 60% of these were observed just once. Clones ranked in the top ten supply 19% of the sample.

This chain joins TRBV20-1 to TRBJ1-5; 7 bases in the middle match TRBD1. The clonotype originates from a woman in her 40s with non-small cell lung cancer. The specimen was distant non-tumor lung tissue. CDR3 reads: CSVLGQDNQPQHF. The DNA reads TGCAGTGTCCTCGGACAGGATAATCAGCCCCAGCATTTT.